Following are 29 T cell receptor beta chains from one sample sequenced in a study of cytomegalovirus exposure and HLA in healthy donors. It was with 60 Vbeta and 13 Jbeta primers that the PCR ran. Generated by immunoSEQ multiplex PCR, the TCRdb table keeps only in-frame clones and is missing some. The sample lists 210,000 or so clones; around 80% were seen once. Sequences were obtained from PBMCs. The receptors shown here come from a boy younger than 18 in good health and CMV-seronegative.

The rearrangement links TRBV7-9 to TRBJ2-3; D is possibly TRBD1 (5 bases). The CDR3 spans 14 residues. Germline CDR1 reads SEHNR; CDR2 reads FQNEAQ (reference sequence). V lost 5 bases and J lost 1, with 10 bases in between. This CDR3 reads CASSQQGGTDTQYF. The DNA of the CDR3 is TGTGCCAGCAGCCAGCAGGGTGGCACAGATACGCAGTATTTT.

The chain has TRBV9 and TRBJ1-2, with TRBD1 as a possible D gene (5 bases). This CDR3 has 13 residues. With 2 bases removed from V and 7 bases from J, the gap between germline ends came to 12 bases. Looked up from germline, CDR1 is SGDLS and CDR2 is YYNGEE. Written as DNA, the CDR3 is TGTGCCAGCAGCGTCGACCCCCAGGGTGGCTACACCTTC. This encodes CASSVDPQGGYTF.

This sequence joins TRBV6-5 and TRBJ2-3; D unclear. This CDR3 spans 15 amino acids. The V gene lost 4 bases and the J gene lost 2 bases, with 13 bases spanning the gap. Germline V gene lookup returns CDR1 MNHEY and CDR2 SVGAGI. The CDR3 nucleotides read TGTGCCAGCAGTTCGCCCACCGGTCTCACAGATACGCAGTATTTT. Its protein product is CASSSPTGLTDTQYF.

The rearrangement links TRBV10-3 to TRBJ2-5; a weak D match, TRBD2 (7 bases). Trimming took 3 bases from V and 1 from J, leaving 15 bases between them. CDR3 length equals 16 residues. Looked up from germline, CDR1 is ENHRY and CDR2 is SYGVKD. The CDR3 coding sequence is TGTGCCATCAGTGACATAAGCGGGACATCCCAAGAGACCCAGTACTTC. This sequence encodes CAISDISGTSQETQYF.

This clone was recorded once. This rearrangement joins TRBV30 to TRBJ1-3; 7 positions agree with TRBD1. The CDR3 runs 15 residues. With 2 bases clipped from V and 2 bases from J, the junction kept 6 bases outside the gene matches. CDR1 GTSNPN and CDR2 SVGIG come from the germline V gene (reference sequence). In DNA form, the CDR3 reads TGTGCCTGGAGTACAGGGGTAGGTCCTGGAAACACCATATATTTT. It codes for CAWSTGVGPGNTIYF.

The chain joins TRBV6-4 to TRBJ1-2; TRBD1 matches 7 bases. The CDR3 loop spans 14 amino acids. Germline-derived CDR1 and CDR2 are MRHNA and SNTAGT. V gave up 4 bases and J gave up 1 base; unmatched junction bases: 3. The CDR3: CASSADRNNYGYTF. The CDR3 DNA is TGTGCCAGCAGTGCGGACAGGAATAACTATGGCTACACCTTC.

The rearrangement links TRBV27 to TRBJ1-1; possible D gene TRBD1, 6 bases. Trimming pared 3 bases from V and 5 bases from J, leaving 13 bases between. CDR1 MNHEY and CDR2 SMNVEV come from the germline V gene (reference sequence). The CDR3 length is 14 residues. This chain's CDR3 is CASSFSDRQTEAFF. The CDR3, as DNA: TGTGCCAGCAGTTTCTCCGACAGGCAAACTGAAGCTTTCTTT.

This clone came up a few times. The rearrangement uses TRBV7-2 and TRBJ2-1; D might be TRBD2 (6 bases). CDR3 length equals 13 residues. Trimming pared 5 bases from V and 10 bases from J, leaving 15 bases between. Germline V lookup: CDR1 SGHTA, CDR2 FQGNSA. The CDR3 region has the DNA TGTGCCAGCAGCGAGCTCCTAGCGCGGGAGCAGTTCTTC. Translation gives CASSELLAREQFF.

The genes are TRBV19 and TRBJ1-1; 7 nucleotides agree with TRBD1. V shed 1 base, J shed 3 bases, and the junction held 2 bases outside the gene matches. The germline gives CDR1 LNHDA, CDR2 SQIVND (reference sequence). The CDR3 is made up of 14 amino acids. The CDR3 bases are TGTGCCAGTAGTATAGGACAGGGCTACACTGAAGCTTTCTTT. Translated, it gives CASSIGQGYTEAFF. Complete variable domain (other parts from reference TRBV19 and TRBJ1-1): DGGITQSPKYLFRKEGQNVTLSCEQNLNHDAMYWYRQDPGQGLRLIYYSQIVNDFQKGDIAEGYSVSREKKESFPLTVTSAQKNPTAFYLCASSIGQGYTEAFFGQGTRLTVV.

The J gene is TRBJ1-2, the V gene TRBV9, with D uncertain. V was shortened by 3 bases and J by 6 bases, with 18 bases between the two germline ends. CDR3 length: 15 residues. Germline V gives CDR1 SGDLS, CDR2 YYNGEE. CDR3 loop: CASSDDRGQLHGYTF. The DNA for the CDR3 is TGTGCCAGCAGCGATGATCGAGGGCAACTCCATGGCTACACCTTC.

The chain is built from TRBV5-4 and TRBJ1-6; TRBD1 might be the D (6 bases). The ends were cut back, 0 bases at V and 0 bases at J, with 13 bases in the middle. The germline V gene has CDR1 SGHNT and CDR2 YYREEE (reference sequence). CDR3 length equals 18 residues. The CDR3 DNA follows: TGTGCCAGCAGCTTGGGGGGGCGTGGGGGCTCCTATAATTCACCCCTCCACTTT. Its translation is CASSLGGRGGSYNSPLHF.

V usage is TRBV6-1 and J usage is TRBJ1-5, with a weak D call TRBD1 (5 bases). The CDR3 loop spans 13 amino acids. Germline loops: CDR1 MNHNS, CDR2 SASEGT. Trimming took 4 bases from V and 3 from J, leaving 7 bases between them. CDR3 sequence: CASSGGVNQPQHF. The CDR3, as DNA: TGTGCCAGCAGTGGGGGGGTCAATCAGCCCCAGCATTTT.

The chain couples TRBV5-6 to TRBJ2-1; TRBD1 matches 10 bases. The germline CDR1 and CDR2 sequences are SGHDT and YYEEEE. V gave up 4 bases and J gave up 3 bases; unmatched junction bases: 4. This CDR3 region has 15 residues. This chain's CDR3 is CASSRRDRGYNEQFF. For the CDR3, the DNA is TGTGCCAGCAGCCGGAGGGACAGGGGCTACAATGAGCAGTTCTTC.

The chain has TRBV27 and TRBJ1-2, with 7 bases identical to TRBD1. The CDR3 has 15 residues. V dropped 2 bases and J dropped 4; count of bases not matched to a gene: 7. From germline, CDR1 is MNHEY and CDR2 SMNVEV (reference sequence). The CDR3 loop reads CASSLITGASYGYTF. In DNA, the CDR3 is TGTGCCAGCAGTTTAATCACAGGGGCGTCCTATGGCTACACCTTC.

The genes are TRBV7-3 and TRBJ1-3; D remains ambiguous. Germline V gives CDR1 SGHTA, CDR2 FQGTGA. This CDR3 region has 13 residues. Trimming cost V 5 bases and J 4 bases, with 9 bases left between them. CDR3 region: CASSPSPGNTIYF. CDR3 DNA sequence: TGTGCCAGCAGCCCTAGTCCCGGAAACACCATATATTTT. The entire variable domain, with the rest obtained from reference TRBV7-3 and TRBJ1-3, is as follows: GAGVSQTPSNKVTEKGKYVELRCDPISGHTALYWYRQSLGQGPEFLIYFQGTGAADDSGLPNDRFFAVRPEGSVSTLKIQRTERGDSAVYLCASSPSPGNTIYFGEGSWLTVV.

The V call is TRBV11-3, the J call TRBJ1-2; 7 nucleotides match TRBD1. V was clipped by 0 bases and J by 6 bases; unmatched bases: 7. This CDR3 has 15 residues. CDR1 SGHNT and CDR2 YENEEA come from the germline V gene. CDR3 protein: CASSLDSGTVDGYTF. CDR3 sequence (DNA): TGTGCCAGCAGCTTAGATTCCGGGACAGTTGATGGCTACACCTTC.

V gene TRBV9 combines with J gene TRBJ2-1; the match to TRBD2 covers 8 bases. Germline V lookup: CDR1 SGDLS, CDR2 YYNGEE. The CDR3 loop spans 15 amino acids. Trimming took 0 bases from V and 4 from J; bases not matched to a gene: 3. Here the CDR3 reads CASSVAAGAYNEQFF. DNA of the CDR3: TGTGCCAGCAGCGTAGCAGCGGGGGCTTACAATGAGCAGTTCTTC.

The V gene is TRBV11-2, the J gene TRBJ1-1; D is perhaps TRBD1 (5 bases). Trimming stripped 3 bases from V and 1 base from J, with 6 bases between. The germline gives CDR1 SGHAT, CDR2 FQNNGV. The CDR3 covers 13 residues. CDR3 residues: CASSFDRNTEAFF. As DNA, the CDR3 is TGTGCCAGCAGCTTCGACAGGAACACTGAAGCTTTCTTT.

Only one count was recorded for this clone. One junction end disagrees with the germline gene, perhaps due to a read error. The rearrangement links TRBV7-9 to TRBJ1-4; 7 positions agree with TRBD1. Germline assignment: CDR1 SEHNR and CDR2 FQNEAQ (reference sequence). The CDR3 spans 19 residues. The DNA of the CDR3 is TGTTCCAGCAGCTTACCCAGGGGACAGCGAGGGGTTTCGAGTGAAAAACTGTTTTTT. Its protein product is CSSSLPRGQRGVSSEKLFF. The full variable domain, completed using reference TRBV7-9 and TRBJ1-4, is DTGVSQNPRHKITKRGQNVTFRCDPISEHNRLYWYRQTLGQGPEFLTYFQNEAQLEKSRLLSDRFSAERPKGSFSTLEIQRTEQGDSAMYLCSSSLPRGQRGVSSEKLFFGSGTQLSVL.

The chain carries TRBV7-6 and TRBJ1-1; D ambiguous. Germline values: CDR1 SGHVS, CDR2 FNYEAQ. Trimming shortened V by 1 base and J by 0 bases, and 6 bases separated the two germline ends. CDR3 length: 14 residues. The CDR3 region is CASSLDQLNTEAFF. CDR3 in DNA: TGTGCCAGCAGCTTAGATCAGTTGAACACTGAAGCTTTCTTT.

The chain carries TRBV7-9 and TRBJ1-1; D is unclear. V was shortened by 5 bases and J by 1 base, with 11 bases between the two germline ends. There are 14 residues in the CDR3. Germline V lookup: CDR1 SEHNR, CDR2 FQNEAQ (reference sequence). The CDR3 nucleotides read TGTGCCAGCAGCACCCTACAGCCGAACACTGAAGCTTTCTTT. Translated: CASSTLQPNTEAFF. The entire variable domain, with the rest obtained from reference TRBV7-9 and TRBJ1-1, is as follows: DTGVSQNPRHKITKRGQNVTFRCDPISEHNRLYWYRQTLGQGPEFLTYFQNEAQLEKSRLLSDRFSAERPKGSFSTLEIQRTEQGDSAMYLCASSTLQPNTEAFFGQGTRLTVV.

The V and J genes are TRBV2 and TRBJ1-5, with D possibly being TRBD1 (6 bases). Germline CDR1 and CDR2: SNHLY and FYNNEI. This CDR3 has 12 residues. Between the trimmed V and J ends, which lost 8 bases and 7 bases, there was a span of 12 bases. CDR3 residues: CASGRGVQPQHF. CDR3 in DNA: TGTGCCAGCGGCAGGGGAGTACAGCCCCAGCATTTT. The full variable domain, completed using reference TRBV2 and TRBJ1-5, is EPEVTQTPSHQVTQMGQEVILRCVPISNHLYFYWYRQILGQKVEFLVSFYNNEISEKSEIFDDQFSVERPDGSNFTLKIRSTKLEDSAMYFCASGRGVQPQHFGDGTRLSIL.

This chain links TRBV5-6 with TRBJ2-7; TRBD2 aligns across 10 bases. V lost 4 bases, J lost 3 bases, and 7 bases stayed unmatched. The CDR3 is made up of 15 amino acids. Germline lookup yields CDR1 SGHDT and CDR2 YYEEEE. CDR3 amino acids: CASSHSGGLDYEQYF. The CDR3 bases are TGTGCCAGCAGCCATAGCGGGGGGCTAGACTACGAGCAGTACTTC.

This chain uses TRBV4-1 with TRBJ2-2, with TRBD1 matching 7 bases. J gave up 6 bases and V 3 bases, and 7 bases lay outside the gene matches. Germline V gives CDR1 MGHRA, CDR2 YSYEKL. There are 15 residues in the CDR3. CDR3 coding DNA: TGCGCCAGCAGCCAGACCGTCACAGGGGCCGGGGAGCTGTTTTTT. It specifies CASSQTVTGAGELFF.

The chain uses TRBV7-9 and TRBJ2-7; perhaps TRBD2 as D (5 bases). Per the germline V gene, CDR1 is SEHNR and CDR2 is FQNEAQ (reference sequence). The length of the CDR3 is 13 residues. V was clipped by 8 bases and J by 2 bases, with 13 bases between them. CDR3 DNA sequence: TGTGCCAGCTCCGAGGGATGGACCTACGAGCAGTACTTC. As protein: CASSEGWTYEQYF.

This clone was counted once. The CDR3 here is CASSIDRLQGKGGELFF. The CDR3 bases are TGTGCCAGTAGTATAGATCGGTTGCAGGGGAAAGGGGGGGAGCTGTTTTTT. The chain links TRBV19 to TRBJ2-2; possible D gene TRBD1, 6 bases. The germline V gene encodes CDR1 LNHDA and CDR2 SQIVND (reference sequence). The CDR3 is 17 amino acids. Trimming shortened V by 0 bases and J by 8 bases, and 19 bases separated the two germline ends.

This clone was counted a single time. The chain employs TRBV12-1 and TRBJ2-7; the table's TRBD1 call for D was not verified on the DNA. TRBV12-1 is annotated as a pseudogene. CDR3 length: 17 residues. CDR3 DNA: TGTGCCAGCAGCTTTGGGGCCGTTCCTCTTACCTGCTACGAGCAGTACTTC. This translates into CASSFGAVPLTCYEQYF.

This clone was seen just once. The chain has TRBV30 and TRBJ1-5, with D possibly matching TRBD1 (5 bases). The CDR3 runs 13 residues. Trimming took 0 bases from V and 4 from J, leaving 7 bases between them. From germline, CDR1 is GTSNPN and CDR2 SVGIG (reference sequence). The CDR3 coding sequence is TGTGCCTGGAGTGTGTCAGGGAATCAGCCCCAGCATTTT. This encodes CAWSVSGNQPQHF.

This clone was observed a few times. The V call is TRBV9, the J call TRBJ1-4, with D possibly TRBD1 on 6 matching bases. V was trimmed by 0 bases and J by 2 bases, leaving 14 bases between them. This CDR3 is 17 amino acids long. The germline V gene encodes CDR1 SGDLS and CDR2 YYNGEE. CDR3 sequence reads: CASSVGGGHRTNEKLFF. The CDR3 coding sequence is TGTGCCAGCAGCGTAGGGGGGGGACACCGTACTAATGAAAAACTGTTTTTT.